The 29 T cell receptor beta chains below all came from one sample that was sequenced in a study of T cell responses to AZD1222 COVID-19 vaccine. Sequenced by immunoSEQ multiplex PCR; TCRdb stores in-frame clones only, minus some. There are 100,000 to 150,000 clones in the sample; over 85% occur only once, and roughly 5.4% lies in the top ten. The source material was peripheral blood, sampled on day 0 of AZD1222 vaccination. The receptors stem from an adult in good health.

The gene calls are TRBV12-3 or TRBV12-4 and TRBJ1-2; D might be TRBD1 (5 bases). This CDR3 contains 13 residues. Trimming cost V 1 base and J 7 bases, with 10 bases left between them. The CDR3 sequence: CASSLGRAGGYTF. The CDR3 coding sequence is TGTGCCAGCAGTTTAGGCAGGGCGGGTGGCTACACCTTC.

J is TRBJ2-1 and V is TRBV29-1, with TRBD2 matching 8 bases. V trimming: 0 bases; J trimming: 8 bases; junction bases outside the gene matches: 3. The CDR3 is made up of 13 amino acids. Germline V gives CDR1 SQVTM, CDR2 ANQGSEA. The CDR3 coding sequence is TGCAGCGTTGAAGATTTCGGGAGGGATGAGCAGTTCTTC. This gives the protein CSVEDFGRDEQFF.

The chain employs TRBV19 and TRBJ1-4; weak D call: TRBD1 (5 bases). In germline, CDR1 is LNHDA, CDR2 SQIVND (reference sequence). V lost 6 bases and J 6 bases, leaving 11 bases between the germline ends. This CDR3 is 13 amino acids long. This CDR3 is CASRTLGDEKLFF. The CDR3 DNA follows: TGTGCCAGTAGGACCCTGGGGGATGAAAAACTGTTTTTT.

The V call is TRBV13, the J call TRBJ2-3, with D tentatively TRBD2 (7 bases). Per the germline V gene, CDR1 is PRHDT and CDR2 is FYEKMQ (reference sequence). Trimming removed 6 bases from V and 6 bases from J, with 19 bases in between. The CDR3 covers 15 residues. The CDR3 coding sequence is TGTGCCAGCAGTTCTCTAAGGGGGGGCAAGGATACGCAGTATTTT. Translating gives CASSSLRGGKDTQYF.

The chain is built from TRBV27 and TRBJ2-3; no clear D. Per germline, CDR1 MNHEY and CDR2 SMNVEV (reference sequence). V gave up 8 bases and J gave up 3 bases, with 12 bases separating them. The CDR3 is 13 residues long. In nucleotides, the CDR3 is TGTGCCAGCCTCCAGGTGGGGACAGATACGCAGTATTTT. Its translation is CASLQVGTDTQYF.

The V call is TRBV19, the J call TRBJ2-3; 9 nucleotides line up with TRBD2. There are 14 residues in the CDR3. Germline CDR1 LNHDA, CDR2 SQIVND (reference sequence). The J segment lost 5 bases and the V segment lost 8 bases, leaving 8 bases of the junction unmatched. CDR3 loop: CASRVAGVGDTQYF. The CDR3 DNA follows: TGTGCCAGTCGGGTAGCGGGAGTGGGAGATACGCAGTATTTT.

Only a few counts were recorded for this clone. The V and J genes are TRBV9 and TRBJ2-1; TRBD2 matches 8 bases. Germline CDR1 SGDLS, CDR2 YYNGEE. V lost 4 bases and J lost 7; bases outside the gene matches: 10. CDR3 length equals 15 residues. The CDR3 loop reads CASSPSTGGPNEQFF. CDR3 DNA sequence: TGTGCCAGCAGCCCTTCGACGGGGGGGCCTAATGAGCAGTTCTTC.

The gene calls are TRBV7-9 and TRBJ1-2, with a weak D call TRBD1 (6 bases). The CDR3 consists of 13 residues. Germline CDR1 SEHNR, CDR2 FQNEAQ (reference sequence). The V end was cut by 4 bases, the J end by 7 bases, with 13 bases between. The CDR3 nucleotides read TGTGCCAGCAGCTCCCAGGGGTTCTTTGGCTACACCTTC. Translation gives CASSSQGFFGYTF.

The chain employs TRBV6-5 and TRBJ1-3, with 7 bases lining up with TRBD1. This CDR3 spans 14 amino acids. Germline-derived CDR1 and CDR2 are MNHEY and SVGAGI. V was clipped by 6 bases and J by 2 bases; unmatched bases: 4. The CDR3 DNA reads TGTGCCAGCAGCCATACAGGGGCTGGAAACACCATATATTTT. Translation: CASSHTGAGNTIYF.

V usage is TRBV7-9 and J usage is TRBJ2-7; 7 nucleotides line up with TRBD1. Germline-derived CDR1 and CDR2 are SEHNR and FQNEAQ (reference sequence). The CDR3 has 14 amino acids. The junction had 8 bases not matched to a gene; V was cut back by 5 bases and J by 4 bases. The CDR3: CASSPRDSRYEQYF. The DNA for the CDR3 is TGTGCCAGCAGCCCCCGGGACAGTCGATACGAGCAGTACTTC.

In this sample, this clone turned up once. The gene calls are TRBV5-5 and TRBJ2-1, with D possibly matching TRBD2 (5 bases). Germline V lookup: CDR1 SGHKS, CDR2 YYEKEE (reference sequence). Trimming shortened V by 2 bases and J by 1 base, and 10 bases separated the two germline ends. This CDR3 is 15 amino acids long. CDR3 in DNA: TGTGCCAGCAGCTTTGCTGGAGGATCCTACAATGAGCAGTTCTTC. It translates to CASSFAGGSYNEQFF.

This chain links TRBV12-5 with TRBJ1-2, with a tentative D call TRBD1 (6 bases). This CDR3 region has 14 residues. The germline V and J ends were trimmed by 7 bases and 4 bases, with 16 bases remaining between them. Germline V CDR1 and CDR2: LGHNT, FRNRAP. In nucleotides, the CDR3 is TGTGCTAGTGCCCCCGCGACAGGACCCTATGGCTACACCTTC. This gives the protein CASAPATGPYGYTF.

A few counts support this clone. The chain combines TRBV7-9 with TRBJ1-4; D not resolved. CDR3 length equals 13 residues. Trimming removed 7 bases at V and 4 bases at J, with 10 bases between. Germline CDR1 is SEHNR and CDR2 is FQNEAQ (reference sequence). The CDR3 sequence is CASTFTGNEKLFF. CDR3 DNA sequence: TGTGCCAGCACCTTTACGGGTAATGAAAAACTGTTTTTT.

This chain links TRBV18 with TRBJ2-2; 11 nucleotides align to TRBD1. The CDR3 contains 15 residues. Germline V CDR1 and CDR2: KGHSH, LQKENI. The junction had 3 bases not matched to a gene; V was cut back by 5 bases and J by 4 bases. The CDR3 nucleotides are TGTGCCAGCTCAGCGGACAGGGGGCGCACCGGGGAGCTGTTTTTT. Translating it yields CASSADRGRTGELFF.

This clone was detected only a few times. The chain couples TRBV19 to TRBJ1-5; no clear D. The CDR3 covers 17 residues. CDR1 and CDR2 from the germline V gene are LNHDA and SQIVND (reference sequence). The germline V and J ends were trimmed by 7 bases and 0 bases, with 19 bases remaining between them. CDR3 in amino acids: CASTLGEAGYSNQPQHF. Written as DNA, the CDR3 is TGTGCCAGTACCCTCGGGGAGGCAGGATATAGCAATCAGCCCCAGCATTTT.

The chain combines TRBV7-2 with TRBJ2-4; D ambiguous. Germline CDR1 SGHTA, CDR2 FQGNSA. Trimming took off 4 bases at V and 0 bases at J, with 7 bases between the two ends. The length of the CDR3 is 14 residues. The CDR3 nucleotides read TGTGCCAGCAGCTCCCGAATAGCCAAAAACATTCAGTACTTC. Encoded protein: CASSSRIAKNIQYF.

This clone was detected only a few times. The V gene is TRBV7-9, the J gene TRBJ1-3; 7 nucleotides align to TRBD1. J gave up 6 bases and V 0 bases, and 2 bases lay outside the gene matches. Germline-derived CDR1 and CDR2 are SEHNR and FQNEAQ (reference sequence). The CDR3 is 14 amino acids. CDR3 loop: CASSLAGTVNTIYF. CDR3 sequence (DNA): TGTGCCAGCAGCTTAGCTGGGACAGTAAACACCATATATTTT.

The CDR3 DNA is TGTGCCAGCAGTTTTACAGATCAGCCCCAGCATTTT. Translated, it gives CASSFTDQPQHF. The chain couples TRBV27 to TRBJ1-5; D not certain. Trimming stripped 3 bases from V and 5 bases from J, with 5 bases between. The CDR3 runs to 12 residues. Germline assignment: CDR1 MNHEY and CDR2 SMNVEV (reference sequence).

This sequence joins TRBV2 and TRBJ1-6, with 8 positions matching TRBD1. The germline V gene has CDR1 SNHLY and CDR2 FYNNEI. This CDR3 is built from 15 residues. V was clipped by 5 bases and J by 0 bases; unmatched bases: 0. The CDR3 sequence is CASSTGGSYNSPLHF. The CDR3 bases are TGTGCCAGCAGTACAGGGGGCTCCTATAATTCACCCCTCCACTTT.

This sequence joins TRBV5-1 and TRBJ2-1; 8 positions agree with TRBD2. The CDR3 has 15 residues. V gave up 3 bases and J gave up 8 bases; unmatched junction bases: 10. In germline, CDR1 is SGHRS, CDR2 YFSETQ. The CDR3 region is CASSSRGAMADEQFF. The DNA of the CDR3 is TGCGCCAGCAGCTCGCGGGGGGCCATGGCGGATGAGCAGTTCTTC.

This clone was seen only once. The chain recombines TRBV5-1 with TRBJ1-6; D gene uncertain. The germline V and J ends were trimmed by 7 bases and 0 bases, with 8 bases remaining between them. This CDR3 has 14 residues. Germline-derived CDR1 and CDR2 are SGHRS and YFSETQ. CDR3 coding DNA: TGCGCCAGCTCCGGGAGCTCCTATAATTCACCCCTCCACTTT. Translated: CASSGSSYNSPLHF. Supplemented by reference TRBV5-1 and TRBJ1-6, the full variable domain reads KAGVTQTPRYLIKTRGQQVTLSCSPISGHRSVSWYQQTPGQGLQFLFEYFSETQRNKGNFPGRFSGRQFSNSRSEMNVSTLELGDSALYLCASSGSSYNSPLHFGNGTRLTVT.

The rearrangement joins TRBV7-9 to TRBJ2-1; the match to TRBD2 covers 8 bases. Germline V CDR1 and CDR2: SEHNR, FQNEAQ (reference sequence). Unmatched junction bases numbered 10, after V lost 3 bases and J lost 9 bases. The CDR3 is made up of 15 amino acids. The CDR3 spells CASSFRLARRFEQFF. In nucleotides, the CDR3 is TGTGCCAGCAGCTTCCGACTAGCGCGTCGATTTGAGCAGTTCTTC.

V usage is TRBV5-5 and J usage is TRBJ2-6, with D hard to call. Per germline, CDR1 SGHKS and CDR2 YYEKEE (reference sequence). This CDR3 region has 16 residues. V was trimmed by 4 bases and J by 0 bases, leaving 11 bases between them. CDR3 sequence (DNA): TGTGCCAGCAGCCTGGACGGCTACTCTGGGGCCAACGTCCTGACTTTC. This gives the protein CASSLDGYSGANVLTF. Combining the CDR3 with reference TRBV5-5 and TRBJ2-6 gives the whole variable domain DAGVTQSPTHLIKTRGQQVTLRCSPISGHKSVSWYQQVLGQGPQFIFQYYEKEERGRGNFPDRFSARQFPNYSSELNVNALLLGDSALYLCASSLDGYSGANVLTFGAGSRLTVL.

CDR3 DNA sequence: TGCAGCACCGAGGGGGCTTACGAGCAGTACTTC. Its translation: CSTEGAYEQYF. The chain has TRBV20-1 and TRBJ2-7; 7 positions match TRBD1. CDR3 length: 11 amino acids. Germline V gives CDR1 DFQATT, CDR2 SNEGSKA (reference sequence).

Written as DNA, the CDR3 is TGTGCCATCAGTGATAACCAGCAGAAAGAGACCCAGTACTTC. It encodes CAISDNQQKETQYF. This chain uses TRBV10-3 with TRBJ2-5; D gene ambiguous. V was clipped by 3 bases and J by 3 bases, with 11 bases between them. CDR1 is ENHRY and CDR2 is SYGVKD in the germline V gene. This CDR3 comprises 14 residues.

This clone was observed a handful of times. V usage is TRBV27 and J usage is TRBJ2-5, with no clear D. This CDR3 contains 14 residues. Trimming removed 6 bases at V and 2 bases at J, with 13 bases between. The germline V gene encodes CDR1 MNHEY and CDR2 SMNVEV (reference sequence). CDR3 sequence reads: CASRKSTGQETQYF. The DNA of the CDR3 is TGTGCCAGCAGGAAATCGACCGGGCAAGAGACCCAGTACTTC.

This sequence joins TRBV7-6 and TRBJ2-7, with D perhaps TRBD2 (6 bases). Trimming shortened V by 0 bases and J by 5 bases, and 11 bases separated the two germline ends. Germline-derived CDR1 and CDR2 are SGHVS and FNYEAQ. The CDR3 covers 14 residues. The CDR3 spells CASSLAGLVNEQYF. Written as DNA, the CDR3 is TGTGCCAGCAGCTTAGCGGGACTCGTGAACGAGCAGTACTTC. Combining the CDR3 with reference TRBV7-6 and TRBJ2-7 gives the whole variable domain GAGVSQSPRYKVTKRGQDVALRCDPISGHVSLYWYRQALGQGPEFLTYFNYEAQQDKSGLPNDRFSAERPEGSISTLTIQRTEQRDSAMYRCASSLAGLVNEQYFGPGTRLTVT.

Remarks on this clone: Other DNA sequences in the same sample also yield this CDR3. The CDR3 DNA reads as TGTGCCAGCAGTTACGGGGGTTCGGGAAACACCATATATTTT. Translated: CASSYGGSGNTIYF. This chain connects TRBV6-5 to TRBJ1-3; possibly TRBD1 for D (5 bases). Germline lookup yields CDR1 MNHEY and CDR2 SVGAGI. This CDR3 is 14 amino acids long. The V end lost 2 bases, the J end lost 4 bases, and 9 bases lay between the germline ends.

CDR3 nucleotide sequence: TGCAGCGTTGTTGGGGGGAGGCCACACCGCTCCTACAATGAGCAGTTCTTC. Translated: CSVVGGRPHRSYNEQFF. This sequence joins TRBV29-1 and TRBJ2-1, with D maybe TRBD2 (6 bases). The CDR3 contains 17 residues. Trimming pared 4 bases from V and 0 bases from J, leaving 19 bases between. Germline V gene sequence: CDR1 SQVTM, CDR2 ANQGSEA.